The subject of this entry is one T cell receptor (beta chain). Losses at the gene ends were 3 bases for V and 5 bases for J; bases not matched to a gene: 11. Germline lookup yields CDR1 MNHEY and CDR2 SMNVEV (reference sequence). This CDR3 has 17 amino acids. TCRdb reanalysed the 5' RACE reads using MiXCR and keeps one entry per CDR3 protein. The table shows 200,000 to 250,000 distinct CDR3 sequences, with about 9.2% occurring only once. This sample is part of a study of T-cell memory formation after mild COVID-19. This chain joins TRBV27 and TRBJ2-2; 8 nucleotides line up with TRBD2. The clonotype originates from a man between 18 and 35 years old who had mild COVID-19 (a few samples of this study predate the infection). Cell type and time point are not known. The material sequenced was PBMCs or a T cell subset sorted from them (not recorded which). DNA for the CDR3: TGTGCCAGCAGTTTCTCCTCGGGAGGGGGGAGGACCGGGGAGCTGTTTTTT. Protein sequence: CASSFSSGGGRTGELFF.